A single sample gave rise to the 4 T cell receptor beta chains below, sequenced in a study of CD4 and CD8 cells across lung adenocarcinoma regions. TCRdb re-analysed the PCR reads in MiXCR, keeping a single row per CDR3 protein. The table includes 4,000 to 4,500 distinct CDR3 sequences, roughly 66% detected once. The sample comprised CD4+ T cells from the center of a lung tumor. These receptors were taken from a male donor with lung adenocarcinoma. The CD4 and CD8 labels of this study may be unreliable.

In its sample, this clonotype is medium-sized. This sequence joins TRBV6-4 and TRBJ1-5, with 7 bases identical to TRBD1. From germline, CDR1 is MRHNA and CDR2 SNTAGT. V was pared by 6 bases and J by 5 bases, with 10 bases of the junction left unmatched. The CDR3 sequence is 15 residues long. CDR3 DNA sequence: TGTGCCAGCAGCCCCAATGCAGGGGGTCATCAGCCCCAGCATTTT. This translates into CASSPNAGGHQPQHF.

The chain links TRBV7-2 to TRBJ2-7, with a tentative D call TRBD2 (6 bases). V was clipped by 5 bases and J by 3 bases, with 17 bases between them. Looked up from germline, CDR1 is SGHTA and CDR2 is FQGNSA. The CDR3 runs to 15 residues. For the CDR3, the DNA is TGTGCCAGCAGCATCCGGGACGGGAGCTACTACGAGCAGTACTTC. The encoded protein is CASSIRDGSYYEQYF.

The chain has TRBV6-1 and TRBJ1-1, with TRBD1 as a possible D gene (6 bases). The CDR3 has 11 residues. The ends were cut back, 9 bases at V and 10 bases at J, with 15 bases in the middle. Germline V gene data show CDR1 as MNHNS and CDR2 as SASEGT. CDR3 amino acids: CASREDSIAFF. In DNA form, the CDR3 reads TGTGCCAGTAGGGAGGACAGTATAGCTTTCTTT.

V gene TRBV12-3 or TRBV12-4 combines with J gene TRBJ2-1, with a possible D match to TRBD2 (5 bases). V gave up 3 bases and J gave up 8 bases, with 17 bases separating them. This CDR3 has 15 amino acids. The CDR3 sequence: CASSFFSVVGDEQFF. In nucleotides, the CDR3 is TGTGCCAGCAGTTTTTTTTCAGTTGTCGGGGATGAGCAGTTCTTC.